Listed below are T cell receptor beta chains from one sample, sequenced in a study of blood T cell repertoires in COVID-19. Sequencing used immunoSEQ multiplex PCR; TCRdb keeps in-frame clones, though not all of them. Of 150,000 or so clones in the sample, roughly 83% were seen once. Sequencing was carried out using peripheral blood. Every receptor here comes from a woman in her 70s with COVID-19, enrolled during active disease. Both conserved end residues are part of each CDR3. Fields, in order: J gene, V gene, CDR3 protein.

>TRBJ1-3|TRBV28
CASSYPGVGGNTIYF
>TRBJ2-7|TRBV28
CASSPPGQGRRILYEQYF
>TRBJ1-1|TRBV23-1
CASSQSRGRNTEAFF
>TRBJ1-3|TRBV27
CASSSLRGRGNTIYF
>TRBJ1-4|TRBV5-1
CASSWGQGTNEKLFF
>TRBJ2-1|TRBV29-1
CSGSGGAYNEQFF
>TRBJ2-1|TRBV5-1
CASSSGDYLNEQFF
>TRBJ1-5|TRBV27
CASNPTGGPYSNQPQHF
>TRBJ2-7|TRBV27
CASSLPVAGYYEQYF
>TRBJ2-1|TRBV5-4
CASSLDPAGYNEQFF
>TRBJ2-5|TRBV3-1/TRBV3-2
CASVTGKDKTQYF
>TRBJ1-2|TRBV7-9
CASSSGTEKKRYGYTF
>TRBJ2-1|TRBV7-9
CASSSPRGGSRPPVQFF
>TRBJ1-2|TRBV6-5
CASSYRGGYGYTF
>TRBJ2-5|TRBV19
CASSTDLETQYF
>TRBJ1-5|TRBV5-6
CASSHAAGNQPQHF
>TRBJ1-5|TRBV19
CASSIPGNQPQHF
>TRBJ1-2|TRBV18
CASSPLDRVPIYGYTF
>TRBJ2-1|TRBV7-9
CASNQPRRSLDEQFF
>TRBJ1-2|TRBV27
CASSLSRHTGYTF
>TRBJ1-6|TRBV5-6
CASSATYNSPLHF
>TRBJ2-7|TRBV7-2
CASSSTSSYEQYF
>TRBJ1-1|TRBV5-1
CASSLGQETEAFF
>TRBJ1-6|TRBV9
CASSQGDSYNSPLHF
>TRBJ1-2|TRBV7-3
CASSRTYF
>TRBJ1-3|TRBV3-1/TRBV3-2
CASSQIPQGTIYF
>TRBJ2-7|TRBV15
CATSRESGGGAGEQYF
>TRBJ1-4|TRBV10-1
CASSDWSATNEKLFF
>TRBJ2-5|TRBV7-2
CASSLDSGVYQETQYF
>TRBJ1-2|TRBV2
CASSEVRGADYGYTF
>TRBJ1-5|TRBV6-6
CASSTPGQGNNQPQHF
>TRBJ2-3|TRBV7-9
CASSLGGPTINTDTQYF
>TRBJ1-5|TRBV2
CASSASFGTESNQPQHF
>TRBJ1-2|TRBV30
CAWSVRRDRDYGYTF
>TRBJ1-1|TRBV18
CASSLGTGGTEAFF
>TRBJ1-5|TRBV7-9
CASSPKDSSNQPQHF
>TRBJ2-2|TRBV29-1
CSAYGGAGTGELFF
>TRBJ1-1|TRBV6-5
CASSVRRGLGAFF
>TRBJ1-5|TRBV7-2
CASSQGGAHSNQPQHF
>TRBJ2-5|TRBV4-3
CASSQEWGSGVETQYF
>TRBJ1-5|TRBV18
CASSRSVDQPQHF
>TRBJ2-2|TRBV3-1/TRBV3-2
CASSQGGGGYTGELFF
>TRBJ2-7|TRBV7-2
CASSLAQRGSYEQYF
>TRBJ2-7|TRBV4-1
CASSQQGVSYEQYF
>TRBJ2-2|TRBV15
CATSRDRESTGELFF
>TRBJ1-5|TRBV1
CTSSVTVGSVYSNQPQHF
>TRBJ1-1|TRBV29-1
CSVVKGGGTEAFF
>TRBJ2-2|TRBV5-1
CASRRSGQGAGTGELFF
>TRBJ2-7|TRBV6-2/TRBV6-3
CASSYASYEQYF
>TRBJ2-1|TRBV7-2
CASSLGAGNYNEQFF
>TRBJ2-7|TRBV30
CAAKGRDRAYEQYF
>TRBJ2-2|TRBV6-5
CATRNGAGDTGELFF
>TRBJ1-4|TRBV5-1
CASSLAWAGRGEKLFF
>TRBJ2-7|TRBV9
CASSVSGQPYEQYF